Listed here are 5 T cell receptor beta chains from one sample, sequenced in a study of cytomegalovirus exposure and HLA in healthy donors. Clones were sequenced by immunoSEQ multiplex PCR, and TCRdb holds only the in-frame ones, with some missing. The table lists more than 45,000 clones, 75% to 90% of them singletons, with 15% in the top ten. The sample taken for sequencing was PBMCs. All receptors come from a woman aged 18-29 years in good health and CMV-seronegative.

The chain combines TRBV6-1 with TRBJ1-4; 7 bases fit TRBD1. CDR1 MNHNS and CDR2 SASEGT come from the germline V gene. The CDR3 runs 14 residues. V lost 3 bases and J lost 7; bases outside the gene matches: 5. DNA of the CDR3: TGTGCCAGCAGTGATCACAGGGGAGGTGAAAAACTGTTTTTT. Protein sequence: CASSDHRGGEKLFF.

The chain uses TRBV5-4 and TRBJ2-3, with 11 bases lining up with TRBD2. J gave up 0 bases and V 6 bases, and 3 bases lay outside the gene matches. The CDR3 is 15 residues long. Germline CDR1 and CDR2: SGHNT and YYREEE (reference sequence). The CDR3 loop is CASMVAGGSTDTQYF. CDR3 bases: TGTGCCAGCATGGTAGCGGGGGGGAGCACAGATACGCAGTATTTT.

The chain carries TRBV9 and TRBJ2-3; D is ambiguous. CDR3 size: 13 residues. Germline CDR1 reads SGDLS; CDR2 reads YYNGEE. V was cut by 0 bases and J by 6 bases, with 8 bases left in between. The CDR3 loop reads CASSVGAQDTQYF. CDR3 nucleotide sequence: TGTGCCAGCAGCGTAGGGGCGCAGGATACGCAGTATTTT. The whole variable domain, remainder taken from reference TRBV9 and TRBJ2-3, is DSGVTQTPKHLITATGQRVTLRCSPRSGDLSVYWYQQSLDQGLQFLIQYYNGEERAKGNILERFSAQQFPDLHSELNLSSLELGDSALYFCASSVGAQDTQYFGPGTRLTVL.

V and J are TRBV11-3 and TRBJ2-3, with 13 bases aligning to TRBD2. The germline V gene has CDR1 SGHNT and CDR2 YENEEA. V lost 2 bases, J lost 2 bases, and 1 base stayed unmatched. The CDR3 extends over 16 amino acids. The CDR3 bases are TGTGCCAGCAGCTTAACTAGCGGGGGGGTCACAGATACGCAGTATTTT. Amino acid sequence: CASSLTSGGVTDTQYF.

CDR3 nucleotides: TGTGCCAGCAGGAAGCGGGAACAAGAGACCCAGTACTTC. This gives the protein CASRKREQETQYF. The rearrangement links TRBV2 to TRBJ2-5; TRBD2 agrees at 7 bases. J was trimmed by 2 bases and V by 6 bases; bases with no gene match: 3. Germline V gives CDR1 SNHLY, CDR2 FYNNEI. The CDR3 is 13 amino acids.